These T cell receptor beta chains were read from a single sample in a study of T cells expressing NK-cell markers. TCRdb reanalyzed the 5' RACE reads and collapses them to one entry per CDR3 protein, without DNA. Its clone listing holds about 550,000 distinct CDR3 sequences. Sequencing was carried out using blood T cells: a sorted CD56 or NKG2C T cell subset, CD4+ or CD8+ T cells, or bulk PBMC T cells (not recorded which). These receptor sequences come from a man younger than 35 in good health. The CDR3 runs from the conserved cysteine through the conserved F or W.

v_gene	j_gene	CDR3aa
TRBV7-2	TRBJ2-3	CASSLVLGLANTDTQYF
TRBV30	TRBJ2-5	CAWGDLKETQYF
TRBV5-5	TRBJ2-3	CASSLASKLAGSTDTQYF
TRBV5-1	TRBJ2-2	CASSPGWTGGANTGELFF
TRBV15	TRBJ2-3	CATSRSGTPSTDTQYF
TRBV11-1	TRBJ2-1	CASSSREIPWGNEQFF
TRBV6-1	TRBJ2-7	CASSPRDRLWEQYF
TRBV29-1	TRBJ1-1	CSVETGVDTEAFF
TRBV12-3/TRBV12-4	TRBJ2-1	CASRYDRAYNEQFF
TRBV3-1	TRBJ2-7	CASSQDLRGSAHEQYF
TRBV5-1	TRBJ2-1	CASSLSVGGSEQFF
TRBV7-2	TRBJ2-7	CASSVGGVLYEQYF
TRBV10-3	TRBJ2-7	CAISDPDPGQGGYEQYF
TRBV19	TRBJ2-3	CASSNRDYQYF
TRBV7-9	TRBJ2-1	CASSPKSGRAGNEQFF
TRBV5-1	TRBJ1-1	CASRQTPGHGIRDTEAFF
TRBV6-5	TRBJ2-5	CASSSGGATRRETQYF
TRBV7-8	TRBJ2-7	CASSLGGREQYF
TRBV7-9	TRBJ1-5	CASSLTGPGQPQHF
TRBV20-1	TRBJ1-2	CSASDPRGFHGYTF
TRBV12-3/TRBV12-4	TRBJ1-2	CASSFGTGLGGYTF
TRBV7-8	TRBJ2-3	CASSPRGGVVDTQYF
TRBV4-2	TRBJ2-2	CASSPFGGGRTGELFF
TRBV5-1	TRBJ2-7	CASRTRQGQSEQYF
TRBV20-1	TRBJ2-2	CSARDAGTSGREAGELFF
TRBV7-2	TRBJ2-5	CASSPNLRGRETQYF
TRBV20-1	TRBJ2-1	CSARLTSGRAPREQFF
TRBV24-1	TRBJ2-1	CATSDPQGVNEQFF
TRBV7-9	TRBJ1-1	CASSLWTGGMNTEAFF
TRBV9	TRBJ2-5	CASSVTAHSKETQYF
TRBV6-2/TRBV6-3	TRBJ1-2	CASSFTRVPGGYTF
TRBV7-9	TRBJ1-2	CASSLAGTGDYGYTF
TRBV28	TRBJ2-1	CASSLWEWERNEQFF
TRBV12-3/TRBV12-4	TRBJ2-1	CASSFTGLYNEQFF
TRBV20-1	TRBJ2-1	CSARVLAGEGRNEQFF
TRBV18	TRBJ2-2	CASRTGRTGELFF
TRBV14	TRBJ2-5	CASSHDPEETQYF
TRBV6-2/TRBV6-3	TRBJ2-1	CASSYGVWNEQFF
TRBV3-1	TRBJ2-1	CASSRLLSNEQFF
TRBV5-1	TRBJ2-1	CASSNTFSLNEQFF
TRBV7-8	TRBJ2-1	CASSFVAGVVHNEQFF
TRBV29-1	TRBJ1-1	CSVRGETGNTEAFF
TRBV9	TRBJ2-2	CASSVTQGGTGELFF
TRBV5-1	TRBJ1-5	CASSLGQAPNQPQHF
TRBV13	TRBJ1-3	CASGTQGSSGNTIYF
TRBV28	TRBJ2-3	CASSFWAGKNSATDTQYF
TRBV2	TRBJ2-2	CASSDPGQAGELFF
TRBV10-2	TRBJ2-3	CASSELQGDTQYF
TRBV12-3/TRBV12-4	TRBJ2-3	CASSPDGTQYF